This T cell receptor beta chain stems from a study of T cell repertoires in cytomegalovirus infection. Study observations and caveats: The ex vivo response showed dominance by HLA-C-restricted CMV-specific TCR beta clonotypes. CMV carriers with the relevant HLA were identified by cumulative public TCR beta family frequency.

This clonotype was detected only a few times. The target antigen is unknown. TCRdb reprocessed the reads via MiXCR and lists one record per CDR3 protein. This sample has hundreds of thousands of distinct CDR3 sequences; about a third occur once, and the top ten carry around 15%. Trimming removed 3 bases at V and 0 bases at J, with 2 bases between. The germline CDR1 and CDR2 sequences are KGHDR and SFDVKD. This CDR3 contains 13 residues. The sample consisted of cultured CD8+ T cells from PBMCs, taken from culture after CMV antigen stimulation. The chain couples TRBV24-1 to TRBJ1-5; D is undetermined. The sequence came from a human donor in good health (CMV status not recorded). Some clones in this sample may be carry-over from other donors' samples. The CDR3 bases are TGTGCCACCAGTGATATTAGCAATCAGCCCCAGCATTTT. Translated, it gives CATSDISNQPQHF.